The 29 T cell receptor beta chains below come from one sample, sequenced in a study of cytomegalovirus exposure and HLA in healthy donors. With 60 Vbeta and 13 Jbeta primers, the PCR was carried out. Assay used: immunoSEQ multiplex PCR; TCRdb lists only in-frame clones, some missing. This sample carries 98,000 or so clones, approximately 76% of them seen once, and the ten largest clones take approximately 5.3%. Specimen: PBMCs. These receptors were taken from a woman younger than 30 in good health and CMV-seropositive.

The chain's CDR3 is CASSSQGAANYGYTF. The DNA of the CDR3 is TGTGCCAGTAGTTCCCAGGGGGCAGCTAACTATGGCTACACCTTC. The V and J genes are TRBV19 and TRBJ1-2, with 8 bases that match TRBD1. The CDR3 runs 15 residues. The germline CDR1 and CDR2 sequences are LNHDA and SQIVND (reference sequence). V dropped 5 bases and J dropped 0; count of bases not matched to a gene: 5.

The CDR3 region is CASRLEAGPYEQYF. The CDR3 DNA reads as TGCGCCAGCAGACTAGAGGCCGGCCCCTACGAGCAGTACTTC. This chain uses TRBV5-1 with TRBJ2-7; D is perhaps TRBD2 (5 bases). Germline V gives CDR1 SGHRS, CDR2 YFSETQ. V was pared by 5 bases and J by 2 bases, with 14 bases between. This CDR3 has 14 amino acids.

This clone was detected a few times. The genes are TRBV4-2 and TRBJ2-3; 10 nucleotides match TRBD2. CDR3 length: 18 residues. Germline V gene data show CDR1 as LGHNA and CDR2 as YNFKEQ. V shed 0 bases and J 4 bases; nucleotides not matched to a gene: 10. The CDR3 is CASSQDGVAGGIADTQYF. CDR3 in DNA: TGTGCCAGCAGCCAAGATGGGGTAGCGGGAGGTATCGCAGATACGCAGTATTTT.

The rearrangement joins TRBV6-5 to TRBJ1-2; D may be TRBD1 (5 bases). The CDR3 is 12 amino acids. The germline V gene encodes CDR1 MNHEY and CDR2 SVGAGI. Trimming pared 2 bases from V and 8 bases from J, leaving 9 bases between. For the CDR3, the DNA is TGTGCCAGCAGTTACGGGGGGAACGGCTACACCTTC. Its translation: CASSYGGNGYTF.

This clone has only a few counts. The CDR3 nucleotides read TGTGCCAACCGGGACTCTGGAAACACCATATATTTT. Its protein product is CANRDSGNTIYF. V usage is TRBV10-3 and J usage is TRBJ1-3; unclear D gene. The CDR3 is made up of 12 amino acids. Germline V gives CDR1 ENHRY, CDR2 SYGVKD. Trimming pared 10 bases from V and 0 bases from J, leaving 7 bases between.

This chain joins TRBV5-1 and TRBJ1-1; a weak D match, TRBD1 (5 bases). There are 15 residues in the CDR3. Trimming cost V 0 bases and J 4 bases, with 13 bases left between them. Per germline, CDR1 SGHRS and CDR2 YFSETQ. The CDR3 reads CASSLGQLGGTEAFF. The CDR3 DNA reads as TGCGCCAGCAGCTTGGGGCAGTTGGGGGGCACTGAAGCTTTCTTT. Full variable domain (outside the CDR3, taken from reference TRBV5-1 and TRBJ1-1): KAGVTQTPRYLIKTRGQQVTLSCSPISGHRSVSWYQQTPGQGLQFLFEYFSETQRNKGNFPGRFSGRQFSNSRSEMNVSTLELGDSALYLCASSLGQLGGTEAFFGQGTRLTVV.

The rearrangement links TRBV27 to TRBJ1-2, with D maybe TRBD1 (6 bases). V lost 3 bases, J lost 4 bases, and 15 bases lay in between. Germline assignment: CDR1 MNHEY and CDR2 SMNVEV (reference sequence). The CDR3 runs 15 residues. CDR3 sequence reads: CASSFGAGVIYGYTF. In DNA form, the CDR3 reads TGTGCCAGCAGTTTTGGGGCAGGGGTGATCTATGGCTACACCTTC.

This rearrangement joins TRBV6-4 to TRBJ2-1; 11 nucleotides line up with TRBD1. This CDR3 contains 19 residues. With V trimmed by 5 bases and J by 8 bases, 20 bases remained unmatched. Germline CDR1 is MRHNA and CDR2 is SNTAGT. The CDR3 loop reads CASSRHFASGTGGRDEQFF. CDR3 nucleotides: TGTGCCAGCAGTCGACACTTCGCCTCCGGGACAGGGGGTAGGGATGAGCAGTTCTTC.

This clone was observed a single time. J is TRBJ2-2 and V is TRBV27, with 8 bases aligning to TRBD1. CDR3 length: 12 residues. Looked up from germline, CDR1 is MNHEY and CDR2 is SMNVEV (reference sequence). The junction had 0 bases not matched to a gene; V was cut back by 6 bases and J by 6 bases. The CDR3 nucleotides read TGTGCCAGCAGGACAGGGGCCGGGGAGCTGTTTTTT. It specifies CASRTGAGELFF.

The rearrangement uses TRBV30 and TRBJ2-2, with a weak D call TRBD2 (6 bases). Germline values: CDR1 GTSNPN, CDR2 SVGIG (reference sequence). The CDR3 totals 13 residues. Trimming took off 0 bases at V and 7 bases at J, with 9 bases between the two ends. This CDR3 reads CAWSVLANGELFF. Written as DNA, the CDR3 is TGTGCCTGGAGTGTCCTAGCGAACGGGGAGCTGTTTTTT.

The chain combines TRBV2 with TRBJ2-1; D not certain. CDR1 SNHLY and CDR2 FYNNEI come from the germline V gene. The length of the CDR3 is 11 residues. The ends were cut back, 5 bases at V and 5 bases at J, with 4 bases in the middle. CDR3 sequence reads: CASSRDNEQFF. DNA for the CDR3: TGTGCCAGCAGTCGGGACAATGAGCAGTTCTTC.

CDR3 region: CASSFPGLAGDTQYF. The DNA for the CDR3 is TGTGCCAGCAGCTTCCCGGGACTAGCGGGAGATACGCAGTATTTT. The genes are TRBV11-2 and TRBJ2-3; TRBD2 matches at 12 bases. CDR3 length equals 15 residues. V dropped 3 bases and J dropped 5; count of bases not matched to a gene: 3. Germline V gives CDR1 SGHAT, CDR2 FQNNGV.

The gene calls are TRBV27 and TRBJ2-3; D uncertain. V was pared by 3 bases and J by 0 bases, with 7 bases between. Germline CDR1 is MNHEY and CDR2 is SMNVEV (reference sequence). The CDR3 has 14 residues. CDR3 region: CASSFQTSTDTQYF. For the CDR3, the DNA is TGTGCCAGCAGTTTCCAGACTAGCACAGATACGCAGTATTTT.

The rearrangement links TRBV5-1 to TRBJ2-7, with 8 bases fitting TRBD2. The CDR3 runs to 15 residues. The ends lost 5 bases at V and 2 bases at J; junction bases unmatched: 9. Germline V lookup: CDR1 SGHRS, CDR2 YFSETQ. CDR3 in amino acids: CASRPPGTRTYEQYF. For the CDR3, the DNA is TGCGCCAGCAGGCCCCCCGGGACTAGAACCTACGAGCAGTACTTC.

The chain links TRBV19 to TRBJ2-2, with D hard to call. V lost 5 bases and J 1 base, leaving 14 bases between the germline ends. The germline CDR1 and CDR2 sequences are LNHDA and SQIVND (reference sequence). This CDR3 is built from 16 residues. This CDR3 reads CASSAPSNQNTGELFF. CDR3 DNA sequence: TGTGCCAGTAGTGCCCCGTCTAACCAGAACACCGGGGAGCTGTTTTTT.

CDR3 in DNA: TGTGCCATCAGTGGGGGAGGCCCCTACAATGAGCAGTTCTTC. Translated, it gives CAISGGGPYNEQFF. This chain uses TRBV10-3 with TRBJ2-1; possible D gene TRBD2, 6 bases. The V gene's germline CDR1 is ENHRY and CDR2 SYGVKD. V lost 4 bases and J lost 2, with 9 bases in between. The CDR3 totals 14 residues.

The chain uses TRBV19 and TRBJ2-7; 11 bases agree with TRBD2. This CDR3 contains 14 residues. Germline CDR1 and CDR2: LNHDA and SQIVND (reference sequence). Unmatched junction bases numbered 10, after V lost 5 bases and J lost 10 bases. The CDR3 DNA reads TGTGCCAGTAGTTCAAAACCGGGACTAGCGGATCAGTACTTC. Its protein product is CASSSKPGLADQYF.

The rearrangement joins TRBV6-5 to TRBJ2-7; 7 bases fit TRBD1. CDR1 and CDR2 (germline): MNHEY, SVGAGI. Losses at the gene ends were 2 bases for V and 2 bases for J; bases not matched to a gene: 3. CDR3 length equals 14 residues. Here the CDR3 reads CASSYTGTAYEQYF. Here the CDR3 DNA reads TGTGCCAGCAGTTACACAGGGACAGCCTACGAGCAGTACTTC.

This clone was seen just once. V and J are TRBV5-6 and TRBJ2-2, with 11 bases identical to TRBD1. Germline CDR1 reads SGHDT; CDR2 reads YYEEEE. J lost 4 bases, V lost 1 base, and 3 bases had no gene match. This CDR3 region has 16 residues. CDR3 bases: TGTGCCAGCAGCTTGAGCGGGACAGGGGGCACCGGGGAGCTGTTTTTT. Translation: CASSLSGTGGTGELFF.

The sample holds one count of this clone. At the DNA level, this CDR3 is encoded by other sequences in the same sample as well. The CDR3 is CASSPGQSYEQYF. The CDR3 DNA reads as TGTGCCAGCAGCCCTGGACAGTCCTACGAGCAGTACTTC. The genes are TRBV7-6 and TRBJ2-7, with D possibly TRBD1 on 6 matching bases. Germline-derived CDR1 and CDR2 are SGHVS and FNYEAQ. V lost 5 bases and J 1 base, leaving 9 bases between the germline ends. The length of the CDR3 is 13 residues.

The chain is built from TRBV6-4 and TRBJ2-3; no clear D gene. The V and J ends lost 2 bases and 3 bases respectively, with 6 bases between them. There are 13 residues in the CDR3. Germline V lookup: CDR1 MRHNA, CDR2 SNTAGT. The CDR3 reads CASSDSPTDTQYF. The DNA of the CDR3 is TGTGCCAGCAGTGACAGCCCTACAGATACGCAGTATTTT.

V is TRBV19 and J is TRBJ1-1, with D possibly TRBD1 on 5 matching bases. CDR1 and CDR2 (germline): LNHDA, SQIVND (reference sequence). V gave up 5 bases and J gave up 1 base, with 8 bases separating them. The CDR3 spans 13 residues. The CDR3 region is CASSWTPNTEAFF. The CDR3 DNA reads TGTGCCAGTAGTTGGACACCGAACACTGAAGCTTTCTTT.

This chain's CDR3 is CASSQDWGGNQPQHF. CDR3 DNA: TGCGCCAGCAGCCAAGATTGGGGGGGCAATCAGCCCCAGCATTTT. J is TRBJ1-5 and V is TRBV4-1, with TRBD1 as a possible D gene (5 bases). The ends were cut back, 0 bases at V and 2 bases at J, with 8 bases in the middle. The CDR3 is 15 amino acids. Per the germline V gene, CDR1 is MGHRA and CDR2 is YSYEKL.

The J gene is TRBJ2-3, the V gene TRBV10-3, with TRBD2 matching over 8 bases. From germline, CDR1 is ENHRY and CDR2 SYGVKD. The CDR3 length is 14 residues. Germline trimming cut 6 bases from V and 1 base from J; bases unmatched to any gene: 3. This chain's CDR3 is CAISSGLGTDTQYF. CDR3 nucleotides: TGTGCCATCAGCTCGGGACTAGGCACAGATACGCAGTATTTT.

The chain uses TRBV30 and TRBJ1-5; 8 bases agree with TRBD1. Germline CDR1 and CDR2: GTSNPN and SVGIG (reference sequence). J was trimmed by 7 bases and V by 0 bases; bases with no gene match: 8. The CDR3 has 15 residues. The CDR3 sequence: CAWSVGGDRGQPQHF. In nucleotides, the CDR3 is TGTGCCTGGAGTGTAGGGGGAGACAGGGGACAGCCCCAGCATTTT.

The CDR3 region is CSVAGTAEAFF. DNA for the CDR3: TGCAGCGTTGCTGGGACAGCCGAAGCTTTCTTT. The chain employs TRBV29-1 and TRBJ1-1, with 7 bases that match TRBD1. CDR3 length equals 11 residues. Germline trimming cut 4 bases from V and 8 bases from J; bases unmatched to any gene: 4. Germline CDR1 and CDR2: SQVTM and ANQGSEA.

The rearrangement uses TRBV5-1 and TRBJ2-7; 8 positions match TRBD2. This CDR3 spans 16 amino acids. The V segment lost 4 bases and the J segment 6 bases; nucleotides outside the gene matches: 15. Germline V gives CDR1 SGHRS, CDR2 YFSETQ. CDR3 protein: CASSEQQPGLVREQYF. The DNA of the CDR3 is TGCGCCAGCAGCGAACAACAACCGGGACTAGTTCGCGAGCAGTACTTC.

The chain couples TRBV28 to TRBJ1-6, with TRBD1 matching over 8 bases. V gave up 8 bases and J gave up 7 bases; unmatched junction bases: 13. Germline values: CDR1 MDHEN, CDR2 SYDVKM. The CDR3 has 16 amino acids. CDR3 sequence (DNA): TGTGCCAGCTATCCCTGGGGACAGGCCAACAATTCACCCCTCCACTTT. This codes for CASYPWGQANNSPLHF.

The gene calls are TRBV30 and TRBJ2-4; TRBD2 is a possible D gene (5 bases). The germline CDR1 and CDR2 sequences are GTSNPN and SVGIG (reference sequence). This CDR3 spans 14 amino acids. V was clipped by 3 bases and J by 6 bases, with 15 bases between them. CDR3 region: CAWSGSSRGNIQYF. The CDR3 region has the DNA TGTGCCTGGAGCGGATCCTCCCGGGGAAACATTCAGTACTTC.